The 4 T cell receptor beta chains listed next were all sequenced from one sample in a study of blood T cell repertoires in COVID-19. Only in-frame clones appear in the TCRdb table, and some are missing; sequencing was by immunoSEQ multiplex PCR. The sample carries around 150,000 clones, about 83% recorded once. The specimen sequenced was peripheral blood. These receptors were collected from a man aged 55 to 69 with acute or convalescent COVID-19.

The CDR3 nucleotides are TGTGCCAGCAGTGCAATGACTAGCGGGGGGGTTAAAGATACGCAGTATTTT. This encodes CASSAMTSGGVKDTQYF. The rearrangement uses TRBV27 and TRBJ2-3; 14 bases line up with TRBD2. CDR1 is MNHEY, CDR2 SMNVEV, per germline (reference sequence). CDR3 length: 17 amino acids. After removal of 5 bases from V and 5 bases from J, the junction contained 9 bases not matched to a gene.

This chain connects TRBV9 to TRBJ2-5; a possible D gene is TRBD1 (6 bases). The germline gives CDR1 SGDLS, CDR2 YYNGEE. The CDR3 extends over 15 amino acids. V was shortened by 3 bases and J by 0 bases, with 12 bases between the two germline ends. The CDR3 protein is CASSALRDNQETQYF. The DNA of the CDR3 is TGTGCCAGCAGCGCCCTGAGGGACAACCAAGAGACCCAGTACTTC.

The gene calls are TRBV9 and TRBJ2-2; no clear D gene. The CDR3 length is 14 residues. V was clipped by 0 bases and J by 4 bases, with 7 bases between them. Germline V gene lookup returns CDR1 SGDLS and CDR2 YYNGEE. The DNA for the CDR3 is TGTGCCAGCAGCGTAGTACAGAGCACCGGGGAGCTGTTTTTT. Translating it yields CASSVVQSTGELFF.

The chain links TRBV5-5 to TRBJ1-6; TRBD1 matches at 8 bases. The junction had 7 bases not matched to a gene; V was cut back by 4 bases and J by 7 bases. The CDR3 length is 15 residues. Germline V gene lookup returns CDR1 SGHKS and CDR2 YYEKEE (reference sequence). For the CDR3, the DNA is TGTGCCAGCAGCGCCGGACAGGGAGGGAATTCACCCCTCCACTTT. Translated: CASSAGQGGNSPLHF.